Shown below are 26 T cell receptor beta chains from a single sample sequenced in a study of CD4+ T cells in melanoma. Sequencing used immunoSEQ multiplex PCR; TCRdb keeps in-frame clones, though not all of them. The sample consists of 10,000 to 12,000 clones, over 60% of them appearing once. Sequenced input: cells from a culture (not recorded whether cultured in vitro). These receptor sequences come from a human donor with melanoma.

The table lists this clone with a count of one. This sequence joins TRBV7-2 and TRBJ1-6; D unresolved. Per the germline V gene, CDR1 is SGHTA and CDR2 is FQGNSA. V lost 4 bases and J lost 8, with 9 bases in between. CDR3 length equals 13 residues. DNA for the CDR3: TGTGCCAGCAGCTCCCGGTGGGATTCACCCCTCCACTTT. Protein product: CASSSRWDSPLHF.

The chain couples TRBV5-4 to TRBJ2-5; TRBD2 matches at 16 bases. The CDR3 runs 16 residues. Trimming took 4 bases from V and 4 from J; bases not matched to a gene: 4. Looked up from germline, CDR1 is SGHNT and CDR2 is YYREEE (reference sequence). The DNA of the CDR3 is TGTGCCAGCAGCGACGGGACTAGCGGGGGGGCAGAGACCCAGTACTTC. Translating it yields CASSDGTSGGAETQYF.

V gene TRBV19 combines with J gene TRBJ1-2; D unclear. The CDR3 runs to 11 residues. The ends were cut back, 3 bases at V and 7 bases at J, with 6 bases in the middle. The germline V gene has CDR1 LNHDA and CDR2 SQIVND (reference sequence). The CDR3 sequence: CASSILGGYTF. CDR3 coding DNA: TGTGCCAGTAGTATCCTGGGTGGCTACACCTTC.

This clone was detected a few times. V is TRBV5-1 and J is TRBJ2-3; D not resolved. Germline V gene lookup returns CDR1 SGHRS and CDR2 YFSETQ. CDR3 length equals 15 residues. Between the trimmed V and J ends, which lost 4 bases and 4 bases, there was a span of 16 bases. CDR3 region: CASSPRYSGADTQYF. As DNA, the CDR3 is TGCGCCAGCAGCCCACGCTACTCGGGCGCAGATACGCAGTATTTT.

The chain recombines TRBV4-1 with TRBJ1-3; D uncertain. Germline V lookup: CDR1 MGHRA, CDR2 YSYEKL. Trimming took off 5 bases at V and 5 bases at J, with 16 bases between the two ends. The CDR3 is 15 residues long. CDR3 residues: CASSSPLTVRNTIYF. The CDR3 nucleotides are TGCGCCAGCAGCTCCCCTCTTACAGTCCGAAACACCATATATTTT.

The chain combines TRBV23-1 with TRBJ2-7; 7 nucleotides match TRBD2. TRBV23-1 counts as an open reading frame of uncertain function. The CDR3 length is 16 residues. J gave up 5 bases and V 4 bases, and 14 bases lay outside the gene matches. CDR3 bases: TGCGCCAGCAGTCCCCCTGGGCAGCGGGGTCGGAACGAGCAGTACTTC. Its protein is CASSPPGQRGRNEQYF.

V and J are TRBV5-4 and TRBJ2-5; a possible D gene is TRBD2 (6 bases). CDR3 length: 16 residues. Germline V CDR1 and CDR2: SGHNT, YYREEE (reference sequence). The V gene lost 3 bases and the J gene lost 1 base, with 16 bases spanning the gap. The CDR3: CASSWRAGSFQETQYF. The CDR3 DNA reads as TGTGCCAGCAGCTGGAGGGCAGGCTCTTTCCAAGAGACCCAGTACTTC.

In its sample, this clone was seen a few times. The CDR3 bases are TGTGCCAGCAGTGGGACTAGCGGGGGGAATGAGCAGTTCTTC. Protein sequence: CASSGTSGGNEQFF. The V and J genes are TRBV2 and TRBJ2-1; TRBD2 matches at 14 bases. The CDR3 length is 14 residues. CDR1 and CDR2 (germline): SNHLY, FYNNEI. Trimming took 4 bases from V and 7 from J; bases not matched to a gene: 0.

The CDR3 region is CASTTLAGGSNEQFF. The CDR3 nucleotides are TGTGCCAGCACCACACTAGCGGGGGGGTCCAATGAGCAGTTCTTC. The chain recombines TRBV2 with TRBJ2-1; 13 nucleotides line up with TRBD2. The CDR3 contains 15 residues. Germline V lookup: CDR1 SNHLY, CDR2 FYNNEI. V gave up 7 bases and J gave up 6 bases; unmatched junction bases: 6.

This clone has just one count. This chain uses TRBV19 with TRBJ2-1; 9 bases match TRBD1. The CDR3 is 13 amino acids. Germline loops: CDR1 LNHDA, CDR2 SQIVND (reference sequence). V was pared by 11 bases and J by 9 bases, with 11 bases of the junction left unmatched. The CDR3 loop is CASGRDRDFEQFF. Here the CDR3 DNA reads TGTGCCTCGGGCAGGGACAGGGATTTTGAGCAGTTCTTC.

The V gene is TRBV6-1, the J gene TRBJ1-6; 7 bases fit TRBD1. V dropped 11 bases and J dropped 5; count of bases not matched to a gene: 6. CDR1 is MNHNS, CDR2 SASEGT, per germline. The CDR3 extends over 13 amino acids. The CDR3 sequence is CALGQRDNSPLHF. CDR3 coding DNA: TGTGCCTTGGGACAGCGAGATAATTCACCCCTCCACTTT.

The V and J genes are TRBV6-1 and TRBJ2-7, with TRBD1 matching over 7 bases. Germline V gene sequence: CDR1 MNHNS, CDR2 SASEGT. Germline trimming cut 2 bases from V and 0 bases from J; bases unmatched to any gene: 4. There are 15 residues in the CDR3. CDR3 protein: CASSEQGTASYEQYF. CDR3 DNA: TGTGCCAGCAGTGAACAGGGGACAGCCTCCTACGAGCAGTACTTC.

V is TRBV5-4 and J is TRBJ2-5, with 9 bases matching TRBD2. The trim removed 4 bases at V and 5 bases at J, leaving 6 bases unmatched. This CDR3 spans 14 amino acids. CDR1 and CDR2 (germline): SGHNT, YYREEE (reference sequence). The CDR3 here is CASSRGGAGETQYF. In nucleotides, the CDR3 is TGTGCCAGCAGCCGCGGGGGGGCGGGGGAGACCCAGTACTTC. Full variable domain (rest looked up from reference TRBV5-4 and TRBJ2-5): ETGVTQSPTHLIKTRGQQVTLRCSSQSGHNTVSWYQQALGQGPQFIFQYYREEENGRGNFPPRFSGLQFPNYSSELNVNALELDDSALYLCASSRGGAGETQYFGPGTRLLVL.

The rearrangement links TRBV9 to TRBJ1-1; possible D gene TRBD1, 5 bases. Per germline, CDR1 SGDLS and CDR2 YYNGEE. With 2 bases removed from V and 6 bases from J, the gap between germline ends came to 14 bases. This CDR3 has 14 residues. In DNA, the CDR3 is TGTGCCAGCAGCGTCTTCGGGGGGGACTCTGAAGCTTTCTTT. Its translation is CASSVFGGDSEAFF.

This clone was counted once. V usage is TRBV19 and J usage is TRBJ2-7, with 8 bases fitting TRBD2. The CDR3 runs 16 residues. V was clipped by 4 bases and J by 0 bases; unmatched bases: 8. The germline V gene encodes CDR1 LNHDA and CDR2 SQIVND (reference sequence). CDR3 bases: TGTGCCAGTAGTAACCGGGGGGGGACAAGCTCCTACGAGCAGTACTTC. This encodes CASSNRGGTSSYEQYF.

The chain's CDR3 is CASSLLGQMNTEAFF. The CDR3 DNA reads TGCGCCAGCAGCTTGCTGGGACAGATGAACACTGAAGCTTTCTTT. This chain connects TRBV5-1 to TRBJ1-1, with 7 bases fitting TRBD1. The junction had 3 bases not matched to a gene; V was cut back by 1 base and J by 0 bases. Germline assignment: CDR1 SGHRS and CDR2 YFSETQ. CDR3 size: 15 residues.

The gene calls are TRBV5-4 and TRBJ2-1; no definite D call. Germline V gene lookup returns CDR1 SGHNT and CDR2 YYREEE (reference sequence). The CDR3 is made up of 11 amino acids. The V end lost 0 bases, the J end lost 6 bases, and 1 base lay between the germline ends. The chain's CDR3 is CASSLANEQFF. The CDR3 bases are TGTGCCAGCAGCTTGGCCAATGAGCAGTTCTTC.

V usage is TRBV30 and J usage is TRBJ2-1; TRBD1 aligns across 7 bases. V shed 2 bases, J shed 0 bases, and the junction held 4 bases outside the gene matches. CDR3 length: 15 residues. CDR1 is GTSNPN, CDR2 SVGIG, per germline (reference sequence). The CDR3 DNA is TGTGCCTGGAGTAGACAGGGAAGCTCCTACAATGAGCAGTTCTTC. Protein: CAWSRQGSSYNEQFF. Full variable domain (remainder filled in from reference TRBV30 and TRBJ2-1): SQTIHQWPATLVQPVGSPLSLECTVEGTSNPNLYWYRQAAGRGLQLLFYSVGIGQISSEVPQNLSASRPQDRQFILSSKKLLLSDSGFYLCAWSRQGSSYNEQFFGPGTRLTVL.

This chain links TRBV6-5 with TRBJ2-7, with 9 positions matching TRBD2. Germline loops: CDR1 MNHEY, CDR2 SVGAGI. The CDR3 has 14 residues. J lost 0 bases, V lost 6 bases, and 3 bases had no gene match. In DNA form, the CDR3 reads TGTGCCAGCAGGAGCGGGGGGAGCTCCTACGAGCAGTACTTC. It yields the protein CASRSGGSSYEQYF.

The rearrangement links TRBV10-1 to TRBJ1-5; no clear D gene. The V gene's germline CDR1 is WNHNN and CDR2 SYGVQD (reference sequence). Trimming took off 0 bases at V and 7 bases at J, with 7 bases between the two ends. There are 13 residues in the CDR3. The CDR3 DNA reads TGCGCCAGCAGTGAGTCGTTGGGGCAGCCCCAGCATTTT. Translated: CASSESLGQPQHF.

The chain has TRBV4-2 and TRBJ1-6; 8 nucleotides match TRBD1. V gave up 5 bases and J gave up 10 bases; unmatched junction bases: 7. Germline loops: CDR1 LGHNA, CDR2 YNFKEQ. The CDR3 runs to 14 residues. Here the CDR3 DNA reads TGTGCCAGCAGCGTGACAGGGGAAGCCTCACCCCTCCACTTT. This encodes CASSVTGEASPLHF.

The V and J genes are TRBV6-1 and TRBJ1-3, with a tentative D call TRBD1 (5 bases). Germline CDR1 reads MNHNS; CDR2 reads SASEGT. The CDR3 has 13 residues. Trimming took off 9 bases at V and 4 bases at J, with 13 bases between the two ends. CDR3: CASSVGVGNTIYF. In DNA form, the CDR3 reads TGTGCCAGTTCGGTAGGGGTCGGAAACACCATATATTTT.

This clone was recorded a few times. The chain carries TRBV18 and TRBJ1-2; D uncertain. Germline lookup yields CDR1 KGHSH and CDR2 LQKENI. The CDR3 is made up of 15 amino acids. V was pared by 4 bases and J by 2 bases, with 14 bases between. Here the CDR3 reads CASSQEWANNYGYTF. The CDR3 nucleotides are TGTGCCAGCTCACAAGAGTGGGCCAACAACTATGGCTACACCTTC.

The CDR3 loop is CASSLLVGALGETQYF. CDR3 nucleotides: TGTGCCAGCAGCTTGTTAGTGGGAGCCCTTGGTGAGACCCAGTACTTC. The rearrangement links TRBV7-6 to TRBJ2-5; D perhaps matches TRBD2 (5 bases). Germline V lookup: CDR1 SGHVS, CDR2 FNYEAQ. CDR3 length: 16 amino acids. Trimming removed 3 bases at V and 5 bases at J, with 19 bases between.

J is TRBJ2-3 and V is TRBV30; no clear D gene. The CDR3 is made up of 11 amino acids. Per the germline V gene, CDR1 is GTSNPN and CDR2 is SVGIG (reference sequence). V lost 2 bases and J 3 bases, leaving 3 bases between the germline ends. In nucleotides, the CDR3 is TGTGCCTGGAGTTTGACAGATACGCAGTATTTT. This encodes CAWSLTDTQYF.

The chain uses TRBV30 and TRBJ1-3, with 9 positions matching TRBD1. Looked up from germline, CDR1 is GTSNPN and CDR2 is SVGIG (reference sequence). The CDR3 totals 16 residues. With V trimmed by 6 bases and J by 2 bases, 11 bases remained unmatched. In nucleotides, the CDR3 is TGTGCCTGTCCGGGACAGGGAACTGCTGCTGGAAACACCATATATTTT. Protein sequence: CACPGQGTAAGNTIYF.